Listed here is a single T cell receptor (beta chain). The source of the sample is a study of blood T cell repertoires in COVID-19. This CDR3 comprises 14 residues. Per the germline V gene, CDR1 is LNHDA and CDR2 is SQIVND (reference sequence). V dropped 7 bases and J dropped 4; count of bases not matched to a gene: 7. In the authors' workflow: Cell counts per sample came from amplifying reference gene primers. Profiling relied on immunoSEQ multiplex PCR, and the TCRdb table lists in-frame clones only, not all of them. The DNA was the basis for D and trimming; V, J and clone size are from that table. This table holds about 62,000 clones, roughly 92% found once.

V usage is TRBV19 and J usage is TRBJ1-5; 7 bases fit TRBD1. Input material: peripheral blood. This clonotype was sampled from a human donor in a cohort sampled during active COVID-19. The CDR3 protein is CASTPSRGNQPQHF. As DNA, the CDR3 is TGTGCCAGTACCCCATCCAGGGGGAATCAGCCCCAGCATTTT.